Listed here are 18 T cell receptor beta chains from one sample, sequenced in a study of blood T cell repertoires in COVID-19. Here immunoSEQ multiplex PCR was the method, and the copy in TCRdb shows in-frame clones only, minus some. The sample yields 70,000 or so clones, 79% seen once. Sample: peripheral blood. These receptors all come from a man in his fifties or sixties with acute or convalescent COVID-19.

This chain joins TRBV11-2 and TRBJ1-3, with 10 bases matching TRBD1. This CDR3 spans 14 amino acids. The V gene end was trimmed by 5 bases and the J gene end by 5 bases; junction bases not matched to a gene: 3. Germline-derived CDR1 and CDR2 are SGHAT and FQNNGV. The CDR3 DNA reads TGTGCCAGCAGCCGGACAGGGGGTCGAAACACCATATATTTT. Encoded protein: CASSRTGGRNTIYF.

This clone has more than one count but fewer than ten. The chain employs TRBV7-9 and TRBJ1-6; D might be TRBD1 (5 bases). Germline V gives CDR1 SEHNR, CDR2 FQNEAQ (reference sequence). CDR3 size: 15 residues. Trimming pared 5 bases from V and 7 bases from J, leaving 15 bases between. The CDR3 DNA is TGTGCCAGCAGCCTAGGCGGGGCCGAAAATTCACCCCTCCACTTT. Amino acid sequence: CASSLGGAENSPLHF.

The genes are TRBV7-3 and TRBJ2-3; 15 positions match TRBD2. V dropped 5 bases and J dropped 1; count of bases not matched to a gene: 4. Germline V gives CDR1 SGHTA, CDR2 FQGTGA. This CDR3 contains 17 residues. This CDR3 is CASSAGLAGGGTDTQYF. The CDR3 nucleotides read TGTGCCAGCAGCGCGGGACTAGCGGGGGGTGGCACAGATACGCAGTATTTT. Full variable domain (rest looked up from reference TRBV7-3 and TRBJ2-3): GAGVSQTPSNKVTEKGKYVELRCDPISGHTALYWYRQSLGQGPEFLIYFQGTGAADDSGLPNDRFFAVRPEGSVSTLKIQRTERGDSAVYLCASSAGLAGGGTDTQYFGPGTRLTVL.

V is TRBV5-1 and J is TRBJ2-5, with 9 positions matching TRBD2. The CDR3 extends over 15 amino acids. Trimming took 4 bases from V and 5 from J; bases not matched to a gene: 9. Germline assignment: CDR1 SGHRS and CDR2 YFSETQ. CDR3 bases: TGCGCCAGCAGCAGGATAGCGGGGGAGGGGGAGACCCAGTACTTC. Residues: CASSRIAGEGETQYF.

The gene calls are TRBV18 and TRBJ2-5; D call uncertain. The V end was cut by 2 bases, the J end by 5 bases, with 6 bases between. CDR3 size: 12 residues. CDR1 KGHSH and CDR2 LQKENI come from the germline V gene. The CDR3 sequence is CASSPEIETQYF. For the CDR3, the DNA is TGTGCCAGCTCACCAGAGATCGAGACCCAGTACTTC.

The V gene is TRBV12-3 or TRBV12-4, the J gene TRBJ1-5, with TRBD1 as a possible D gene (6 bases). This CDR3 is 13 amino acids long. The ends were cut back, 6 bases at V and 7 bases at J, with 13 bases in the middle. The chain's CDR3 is CASRPNRDQPQHF. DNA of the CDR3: TGTGCCAGCAGGCCCAACAGGGACCAGCCCCAGCATTTT.

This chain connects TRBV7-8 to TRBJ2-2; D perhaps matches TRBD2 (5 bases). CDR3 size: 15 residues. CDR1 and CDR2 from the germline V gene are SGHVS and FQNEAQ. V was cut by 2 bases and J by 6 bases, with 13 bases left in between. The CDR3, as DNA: TGTGCCAGCAGCTTATATCTAGCAAGGGCCGGGGAGCTGTTTTTT. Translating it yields CASSLYLARAGELFF. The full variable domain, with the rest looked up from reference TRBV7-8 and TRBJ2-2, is GAGVSQSPRYKVAKRGQDVALRCDPISGHVSLFWYQQALGQGPEFLTYFQNEAQLDKSGLPSDRFFAERPEGSVSTLKIQRTQQEDSAVYLCASSLYLARAGELFFGEGSRLTVL.

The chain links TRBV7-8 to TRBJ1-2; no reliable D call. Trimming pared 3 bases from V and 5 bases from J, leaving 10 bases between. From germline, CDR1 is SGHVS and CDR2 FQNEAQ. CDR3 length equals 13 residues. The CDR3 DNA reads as TGTGCCAGCAGCTTGGCCGCCGCATATGGCTACACCTTC. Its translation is CASSLAAAYGYTF.

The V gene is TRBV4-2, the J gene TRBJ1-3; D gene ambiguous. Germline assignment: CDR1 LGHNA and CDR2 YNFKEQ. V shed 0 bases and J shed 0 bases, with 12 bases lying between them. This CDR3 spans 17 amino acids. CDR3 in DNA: TGTGCCAGCAGCCAAGATGCAGACGGGAACTCTGGAAACACCATATATTTT. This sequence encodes CASSQDADGNSGNTIYF.

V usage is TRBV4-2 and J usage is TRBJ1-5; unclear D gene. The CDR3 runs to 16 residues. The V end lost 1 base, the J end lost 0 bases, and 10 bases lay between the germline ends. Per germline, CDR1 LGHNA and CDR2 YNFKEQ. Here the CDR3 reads CASSQGEVRSNQPQHF. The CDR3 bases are TGTGCCAGCAGCCAAGGAGAGGTTCGTAGCAATCAGCCCCAGCATTTT.

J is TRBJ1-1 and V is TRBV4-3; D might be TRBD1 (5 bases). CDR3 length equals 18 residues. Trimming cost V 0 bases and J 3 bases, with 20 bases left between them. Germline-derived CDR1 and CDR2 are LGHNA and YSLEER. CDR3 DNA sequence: TGCGCCAGCAGCCAAGATGCGGTGGGAGGGGTAGTCTACACTGAAGCTTTCTTT. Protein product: CASSQDAVGGVVYTEAFF.

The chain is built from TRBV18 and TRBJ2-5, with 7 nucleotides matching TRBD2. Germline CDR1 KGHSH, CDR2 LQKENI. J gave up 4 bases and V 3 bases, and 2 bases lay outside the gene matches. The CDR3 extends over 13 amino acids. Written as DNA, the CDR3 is TGTGCCAGCTCACCGAGACTAGCAGAGACCCAGTACTTC. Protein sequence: CASSPRLAETQYF. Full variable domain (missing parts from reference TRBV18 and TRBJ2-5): NAGVMQNPRHLVRRRGQEARLRCSPMKGHSHVYWYRQLPEEGLKFMVYLQKENIIDESGMPKERFSAEFPKEGPSILRIQQVVRGDSAAYFCASSPRLAETQYFGPGTRLLVL.

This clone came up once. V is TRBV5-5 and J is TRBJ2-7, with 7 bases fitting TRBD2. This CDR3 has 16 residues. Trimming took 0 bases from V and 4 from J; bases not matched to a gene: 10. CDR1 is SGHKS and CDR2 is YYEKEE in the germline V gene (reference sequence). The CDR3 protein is CASSLGEGLLRYEQYF. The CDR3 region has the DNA TGTGCCAGCAGCTTGGGGGAGGGACTCCTTAGATACGAGCAGTACTTC.

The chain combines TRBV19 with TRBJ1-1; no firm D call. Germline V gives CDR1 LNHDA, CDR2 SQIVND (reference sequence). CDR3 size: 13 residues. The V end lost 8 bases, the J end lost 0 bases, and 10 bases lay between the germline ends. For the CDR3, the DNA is TGTGCCAGTCAGATAAGTGTGAACACTGAAGCTTTCTTT. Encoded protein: CASQISVNTEAFF.

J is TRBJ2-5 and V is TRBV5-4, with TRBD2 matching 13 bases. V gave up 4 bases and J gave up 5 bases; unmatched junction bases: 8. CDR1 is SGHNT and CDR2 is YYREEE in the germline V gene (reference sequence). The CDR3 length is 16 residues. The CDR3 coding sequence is TGTGCCAGCAGCAAGACTAGCGGGGGGCCTGGTGAGACCCAGTACTTC. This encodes CASSKTSGGPGETQYF.

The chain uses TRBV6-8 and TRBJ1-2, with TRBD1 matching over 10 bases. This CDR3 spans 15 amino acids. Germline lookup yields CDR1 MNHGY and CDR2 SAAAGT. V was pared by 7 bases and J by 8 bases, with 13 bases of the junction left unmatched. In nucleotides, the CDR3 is TGTGCCAGCACTCACCGGGGACAGGGGAGAAGAGGCTACACCTTC. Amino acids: CASTHRGQGRRGYTF.

The CDR3 here is CASSQAGGSEQFF. The DNA for the CDR3 is TGTGCCAGCAGCCAAGCGGGGGGTAGTGAGCAGTTCTTC. V is TRBV4-2 and J is TRBJ2-1; 7 nucleotides agree with TRBD2. With 1 base clipped from V and 9 bases from J, the junction kept 3 bases outside the gene matches. The V gene's germline CDR1 is LGHNA and CDR2 YNFKEQ. This CDR3 spans 13 amino acids.

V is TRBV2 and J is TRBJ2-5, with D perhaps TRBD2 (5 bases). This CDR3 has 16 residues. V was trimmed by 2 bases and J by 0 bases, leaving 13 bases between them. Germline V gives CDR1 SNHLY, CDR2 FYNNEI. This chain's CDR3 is CASSETASQYQETQYF. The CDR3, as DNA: TGTGCCAGCAGTGAAACGGCTAGCCAGTACCAAGAGACCCAGTACTTC.